This TCR beta chain was sequenced in a study of regulatory T cells in long-lasting Graves disease. This CDR3 contains 17 residues. In germline, CDR1 is DFQATT, CDR2 SNEGSKA (reference sequence). Trimming cost V 0 bases and J 5 bases; bases outside gene matches: 14. The authors built TCR beta libraries using iRepertoire HTBI primers and Arm-PCR of CDR3 regions. TCRdb re-called the multiplex PCR reads through MiXCR, storing one row per CDR3 protein. This table holds a few hundred thousand distinct CDR3 sequences, 20% to 25% found once. The time point is: persistent/refractory GD, antithyroid drugs over 5 years with positive TRAb. Making the TCR library involved RNA that had been extracted from PBMCs.

The starting material was peripheral blood mononuclear cells (PBMCs), obtained when the disease was refractory, from a patient treated with antithyroid drugs. The origin of this receptor is a female donor with Graves disease. The chain couples TRBV20-1 to TRBJ2-7; 9 bases align to TRBD1. Here the CDR3 reads CSARDLGGQGVLHEQYF. CDR3 in DNA: TGCAGTGCTAGAGATCTTGGGGGACAGGGCGTCCTCCACGAGCAGTACTTC.